These T cell receptor beta chains were read from a single sample in a study of OX40 agonist ivuxolimab in advanced cancers. Repertoires were generated with immunoSEQ multiplex PCR, while TCRdb's copy carries only in-frame clones and drops some. The profile covers about 81,000 clones, with roughly four fifths appearing a single time and 6% to 8.5% taken by the ten largest. The sample here was CD4+ or CD8+ T cells sorted from blood, taken in a trial of the OX40 agonist ivuxolimab. All receptors come from an adult with an advanced solid tumor such as melanoma, head and neck, liver or kidney cancer. Each CDR3 is given with its conserved first and last residue.

16 TRBV7-9 CASSLVVTGSGEKLFF
16 TRBV7-2 CASSPQAPGHNSPLHF
15 TRBV27 CASSPYAADRTEAFF
13 TRBV28 CASRQGATYGYTF
12 TRBV5-1 CASRERDTEAFF
16 TRBV28 CASTFSLGAANEKLFF
15 TRBV4-3 CASSQDSTGRETQYF
13 TRBV15 CATSRGTEETQYF
13 TRBV5-4 CASSPIGDGELFF
12 TRBV11-2 CASNRGPDTQYF
15 TRBV6-5 CASSYTRKNTGELFF
13 TRBV7-9 CASSLALSNEQFF
15 TRBV5-6 CASSLAGASSYEQYF
13 TRBV7-9 CASSLPDDGEQFF